Following are 7 T cell receptor beta chains from one sample sequenced in a study of T cell responses to AZD1222 COVID-19 vaccine. The table came from immunoSEQ multiplex PCR; TCRdb's copy has only in-frame clones and leaves some out. This repertoire shows under 100,000 clones, roughly 88% found once; its top ten account for less than 3%. Specimen: peripheral blood, collected on day 0 of AZD1222 vaccination. All receptors derive from an adult in good health.

This clone rates as medium-sized (0.01 to 0.1%). This chain connects TRBV6-4 to TRBJ1-2, with D possibly being TRBD1 (5 bases). This CDR3 is 14 amino acids long. The germline gives CDR1 MRHNA, CDR2 SNTAGT. With 4 bases removed from V and 4 bases from J, the gap between germline ends came to 13 bases. The DNA of the CDR3 is TGTGCCAGCAGTGTCGACAGTGGGTCCTATGGCTACACCTTC. Protein sequence: CASSVDSGSYGYTF.

The rearrangement links TRBV2 to TRBJ1-5; possible D gene TRBD1, 5 bases. The CDR3 loop spans 15 amino acids. Looked up from germline, CDR1 is SNHLY and CDR2 is FYNNEI. Deletions cut 3 bases from V and 6 bases from J, with 15 bases between. CDR3 coding DNA: TGTGCCAGCAGTGAGTGGCAGGGAAGGAGTCAGCCCCAGCATTTT. Its translation is CASSEWQGRSQPQHF.

V and J are TRBV19 and TRBJ1-2; 12 nucleotides line up with TRBD1. Germline V gene sequence: CDR1 LNHDA, CDR2 SQIVND (reference sequence). V was clipped by 1 base and J by 5 bases; unmatched bases: 8. The CDR3 loop spans 17 amino acids. DNA of the CDR3: TGTGCCAGTAGTATAGCCGGGACAGGGGGCCCATCTTATGGCTACACCTTC. Translated: CASSIAGTGGPSYGYTF.

The chain links TRBV28 to TRBJ1-5; TRBD1 aligns across 9 bases. Unmatched junction bases numbered 11, after V lost 4 bases and J lost 7 bases. Per the germline V gene, CDR1 is MDHEN and CDR2 is SYDVKM. This CDR3 has 16 amino acids. CDR3 bases: TGTGCCAGCAGTTCACCGGGACAGGGTAGGTACCAGCCCCAGCATTTT. Its protein is CASSSPGQGRYQPQHF.

A single count supports this clone. The CDR3 loop reads CASSPIPSGANVLTF. The CDR3 DNA is TGTGCCAGCTCACCAATCCCCTCTGGGGCCAACGTCCTGACTTTC. The genes are TRBV18 and TRBJ2-6; D gene unclear. Trimming removed 2 bases from V and 0 bases from J, with 5 bases in between. The CDR3 has 15 amino acids. Germline assignment: CDR1 KGHSH and CDR2 LQKENI. The full variable domain, rest sourced from reference TRBV18 and TRBJ2-6, is NAGVMQNPRHLVRRRGQEARLRCSPMKGHSHVYWYRQLPEEGLKFMVYLQKENIIDESGMPKERFSAEFPKEGPSILRIQQVVRGDSAAYFCASSPIPSGANVLTFGAGSRLTVL.

The J gene is TRBJ2-1, the V gene TRBV9, with TRBD1 identical over 10 bases. Germline-derived CDR1 and CDR2 are SGDLS and YYNGEE. Losses at the gene ends were 0 bases for V and 9 bases for J; bases not matched to a gene: 6. The CDR3 spans 15 residues. The CDR3 sequence is CASSVEPGTGVEQFF. The CDR3 DNA reads as TGTGCCAGCAGCGTAGAACCCGGGACAGGGGTTGAGCAGTTCTTC.

The V gene is TRBV10-2, the J gene TRBJ1-2, with D unclear. Germline V CDR1 and CDR2: WSHSY, SAAADI. V gave up 0 bases and J gave up 7 bases, with 9 bases separating them. The CDR3 has 13 residues. CDR3 protein: CASSESGHPGYTF. DNA for the CDR3: TGCGCCAGCAGTGAGTCAGGGCACCCTGGCTACACCTTC.